This T cell receptor (beta chain) derives from a study of breast tumors, draining lymph nodes, adjacent tissues. General observations from the study: Most tumor T cells seemingly derive from lymph node, then expand in tumor. Tumor TCR diversity was below lymph nodes but above nontumor tissue. Luminal-like breast cancer showed significantly greater tumor-nontumor repertoire similarity than basal-like breast cancer did.

One entry per CDR3 protein results from TCRdb running MiXCR on the multiplex PCR reads. The repertoire consists of 17,000 or so distinct CDR3 sequences, with 43% occurring once and the leading ten covering approximately 21%. As regards this clonotype: Its antigen is not identified.

The V gene's germline CDR1 is SNHLY and CDR2 FYNNEI. This CDR3 contains 15 residues. Losses at the gene ends were 8 bases for V and 0 bases for J; bases not matched to a gene: 7. This chain joins TRBV2 and TRBJ2-5, with 9 bases identical to TRBD2. Material: breast tumor tissue. This receptor was obtained from a female donor with breast cancer. Some clones in this sample may be carry-over from other donors' samples. The CDR3 region is CASSESGGNQETQYF. The CDR3, as DNA: TGTGCCAGCTCGGAGAGCGGGGGGAACCAAGAGACCCAGTACTTC. Together with reference TRBV2 and TRBJ2-5, the CDR3 gives the full variable domain: EPEVTQTPSHQVTQMGQEVILRCVPISNHLYFYWYRQILGQKVEFLVSFYNNEISEKSEIFDDQFSVERPDGSNFTLKIRSTKLEDSAMYFCASSESGGNQETQYFGPGTRLLVL.